The next 27 T cell receptor beta chains were all read from a single sample in a study of T cell repertoires in cytomegalovirus infection. In TCRdb, the reads were re-called with MiXCR into one record per CDR3 protein. The sample includes fewer than 350,000 distinct CDR3 sequences, more than 8% seen only once; the top ten take 3.5% to 4.5%. The sample was PBMCs. The receptors here all came from a human donor in good health (CMV status not recorded). Some clones in this sample may be carry-over from other donors' samples.

V and J are TRBV7-9 and TRBJ1-6, with a tentative D call TRBD1 (5 bases). Trimming removed 1 base from V and 5 bases from J, with 9 bases in between. Germline V CDR1 and CDR2: SEHNR, FQNEAQ (reference sequence). The length of the CDR3 is 15 residues. This CDR3 reads CASSLVGTHNSPLHF. The CDR3 DNA follows: TGTGCCAGCAGCTTAGTCGGGACCCATAATTCACCCCTCCACTTT. The full variable domain, in which reference TRBV7-9 and TRBJ1-6 provide the parts outside the CDR3, is DTGVSQNPRHKITKRGQNVTFRCDPISEHNRLYWYRQTLGQGPEFLTYFQNEAQLEKSRLLSDRFSAERPKGSFSTLEIQRTEQGDSAMYLCASSLVGTHNSPLHFGNGTRLTVT.

This clonotype has a count of ten or more. V usage is TRBV7-2 and J usage is TRBJ2-1, with D uncertain. Germline CDR1 is SGHTA and CDR2 is FQGNSA. The CDR3 extends over 13 amino acids. Trimming left V 4 bases short and J 0 bases short, with 4 bases between. The CDR3 region is CASSWSSYNEQFF. The CDR3 DNA sequence: TGTGCCAGCAGCTGGAGCTCCTACAATGAGCAGTTCTTC. The variable domain in full, completed from reference TRBV7-2 and TRBJ2-1, reads GAGVSQSPSNKVTEKGKDVELRCDPISGHTALYWYRQSLGQGLEFLIYFQGNSAPDKSGLPSDRFSAERTGGSVSTLTIQRTQQEDSAVYLCASSWSSYNEQFFGPGTRLTVL.

The chain has TRBV12-3 or TRBV12-4 and TRBJ1-1, with TRBD1 identical over 7 bases. The CDR3 is made up of 16 amino acids. V was pared by 5 bases and J by 0 bases, with 9 bases of the junction left unmatched. The CDR3 region has the DNA TGTGCCAGCAGTGGGAAGTACAGGGGTCTGAACACTGAAGCTTTCTTT. This translates into CASSGKYRGLNTEAFF.

This clonotype has ten or more counts. This chain links TRBV7-2 with TRBJ2-6, with 7 bases identical to TRBD1. CDR1 SGHTA and CDR2 FQGNSA come from the germline V gene. This CDR3 is built from 16 residues. J was trimmed by 0 bases and V by 6 bases; bases with no gene match: 5. The DNA of the CDR3 is TGTGCCAGCAGACTTACAGGGGTCTCTGGGGCCAACGTCCTGACTTTC. Its protein is CASRLTGVSGANVLTF.

This clonotype was found many times. The chain recombines TRBV7-2 with TRBJ1-3; 7 bases are a match to TRBD1. The CDR3 length is 15 residues. Germline V gives CDR1 SGHTA, CDR2 FQGNSA. V lost 3 bases and J lost 0; bases outside the gene matches: 2. The CDR3, as DNA: TGTGCCAGCAGCTTTGACAGGGTCTCTGGAAACACCATATATTTT. Amino acids: CASSFDRVSGNTIYF.

This clonotype showed up many times. The chain is built from TRBV4-1 and TRBJ1-1; no clear D. Looked up from germline, CDR1 is MGHRA and CDR2 is YSYEKL. The V end lost 0 bases, the J end lost 1 base, and 18 bases lay between the germline ends. This CDR3 has 18 amino acids. CDR3 in amino acids: CASSQERWINGPNTEAFF. CDR3 DNA sequence: TGCGCCAGCAGCCAAGAGAGATGGATAAACGGCCCGAACACTGAAGCTTTCTTT.

This clonotype showed up just a few times. The chain links TRBV7-8 to TRBJ1-4; D remains unclear. Germline V gene lookup returns CDR1 SGHVS and CDR2 FQNEAQ. The length of the CDR3 is 14 residues. V shed 0 bases and J shed 8 bases, with 10 bases lying between them. CDR3 region: CASSLAARGEKLFF. The CDR3 DNA reads TGTGCCAGCAGCTTAGCCGCCCGGGGAGAAAAACTGTTTTTT.

CDR3 sequence (DNA): TGTGCCAGCAGTTACTCTGAGGGCCACAATGAGCAGTTCTTC. Translation: CASSYSEGHNEQFF. J is TRBJ2-1 and V is TRBV6-6; D is possibly TRBD2 (5 bases). Per germline, CDR1 MNHNY and CDR2 SVGAGI (reference sequence). CDR3 length equals 14 residues. The V end lost 0 bases, the J end lost 5 bases, and 8 bases lay between the germline ends.

The V call is TRBV5-1, the J call TRBJ2-3, with D hard to call. This CDR3 has 14 residues. The ends were cut back, 3 bases at V and 6 bases at J, with 14 bases in the middle. The germline V gene has CDR1 SGHRS and CDR2 YFSETQ. CDR3 DNA sequence: TGCGCCAGCAGCTCTGGCGGACGGTTGGATACGCAGTATTTT. Encoded protein: CASSSGGRLDTQYF.

This clonotype came up many times. The chain is built from TRBV7-9 and TRBJ2-5; 7 bases are shared with TRBD2. This CDR3 has 16 residues. Trimming at V came to 5 bases and at J to 1 base, leaving 10 bases not matched to a gene. Germline CDR1 SEHNR, CDR2 FQNEAQ (reference sequence). CDR3 in amino acids: CASSPWEGISQETQYF. The CDR3 nucleotides read TGTGCCAGCAGCCCCTGGGAGGGAATAAGCCAAGAGACCCAGTACTTC.

This clonotype came up many times. The junction shows a germline mismatch at one end, possibly a read error. V and J are TRBV7-9 and TRBJ2-7, with D hard to call. CDR3 length: 12 amino acids. Germline loops: CDR1 SEHNR, CDR2 FQNEAQ (reference sequence). The CDR3 DNA sequence: TGTGCCAGCAGCTTAGCCGAGTACGAGCAGTATTTC. It is translated as CASSLAEYEQYF. Variable domain in full (rest from reference TRBV7-9 and TRBJ2-7): DTGVSQNPRHKITKRGQNVTFRCDPISEHNRLYWYRQTLGQGPEFLTYFQNEAQLEKSRLLSDRFSAERPKGSFSTLEIQRTEQGDSAMYLCASSLAEYEQYFGPGTRLTVT.

This clonotype appeared many times. DNA for the CDR3: TGTGCCAGCAGCCTACTAGCGGGGGTCCTCTACGAGCAGTACTTC. Amino acids: CASSLLAGVLYEQYF. The chain combines TRBV7-8 with TRBJ2-7; TRBD2 agrees at 11 bases. Germline V CDR1 and CDR2: SGHVS, FQNEAQ. The CDR3 runs to 15 residues. V shed 5 bases and J 3 bases; nucleotides not matched to a gene: 6.

This clonotype was detected ten times or more. This chain joins TRBV28 and TRBJ2-7, with TRBD1 as a possible D gene (5 bases). With 2 bases removed from V and 3 bases from J, the gap between germline ends came to 8 bases. The CDR3 sequence is 13 residues long. Germline CDR1 reads MDHEN; CDR2 reads SYDVKM. CDR3 loop: CASSLQGLYEQYF. The CDR3 bases are TGTGCCAGCAGTTTACAGGGCCTCTACGAGCAGTACTTC.

This clonotype was seen many times. This chain connects TRBV7-2 to TRBJ1-5; D remains unclear. This CDR3 is 13 amino acids long. The V gene's germline CDR1 is SGHTA and CDR2 FQGNSA. The V gene lost 5 bases and the J gene lost 2 bases, with 7 bases spanning the gap. CDR3 nucleotide sequence: TGTGCCAGCAGCGAAGAGGGCAATCAGCCCCAGCATTTT. It encodes CASSEEGNQPQHF.

This clonotype was detected many times. The chain combines TRBV7-2 with TRBJ2-1; 8 bases agree with TRBD2. The CDR3 spans 16 residues. V lost 9 bases to trimming and J lost 7 bases; unmatched junction nucleotides: 17. Germline-derived CDR1 and CDR2 are SGHTA and FQGNSA. CDR3 in DNA: TGTGCCAGTCAAACCTGGACGGGGGGGCCCAGGAATGAGCAGTTCTTC. Amino acids: CASQTWTGGPRNEQFF.

The sample holds many counts of this clonotype. The chain combines TRBV7-8 with TRBJ2-5, with D unclear. Germline loops: CDR1 SGHVS, CDR2 FQNEAQ. Between the trimmed V and J ends, which lost 3 bases and 0 bases, there was a span of 20 bases. There are 18 residues in the CDR3. The CDR3 coding sequence is TGTGCCAGCAGCTTGGCGTTAACAGTAGGGTCCCACCAAGAGACCCAGTACTTC. It yields the protein CASSLALTVGSHQETQYF.

The chain is built from TRBV4-3 and TRBJ2-1, with 12 bases that match TRBD1. J gave up 4 bases and V 1 base, and 14 bases lay outside the gene matches. The CDR3 totals 20 residues. The germline CDR1 and CDR2 sequences are LGHNA and YSLEER. CDR3 protein: CASSQGMGQGAGGVYNEQFF. The CDR3 DNA reads TGCGCCAGCAGCCAAGGGATGGGACAGGGGGCGGGCGGAGTGTACAATGAGCAGTTCTTC.

This clonotype was seen more than once but under ten times. The chain employs TRBV20-1 and TRBJ2-1; TRBD2 matches at 14 bases. J was trimmed by 6 bases and V by 5 bases; bases with no gene match: 6. Germline V gene data show CDR1 as DFQATT and CDR2 as SNEGSKA (reference sequence). The CDR3 runs to 15 residues. In DNA form, the CDR3 reads TGCAGTGCTCTTCCGACTAGCGGGGGGGCCAATGAGCAGTTCTTC. Translation gives CSALPTSGGANEQFF.

The chain is built from TRBV6-2 or TRBV6-3 and TRBJ1-1; D gene unclear. This CDR3 is built from 9 residues. Germline-derived CDR1 and CDR2 are MNHEY and SVGEGT. Trimming took 2 bases from V and 11 from J, leaving 3 bases between them. The DNA for the CDR3 is TGTGCCAGCAGTTACGTGGCTTTCTTT. It encodes CASSYVAFF.

This clonotype has ten or more counts. V usage is TRBV7-9 and J usage is TRBJ1-1, with TRBD1 as a possible D gene (5 bases). The length of the CDR3 is 14 residues. Trimming removed 0 bases from V and 5 bases from J, with 10 bases in between. Germline V gives CDR1 SEHNR, CDR2 FQNEAQ (reference sequence). The CDR3 DNA is TGTGCCAGCAGCTTAGCGCTCGAGGGGACTGAAGCTTTCTTT. It translates to CASSLALEGTEAFF.

This chain joins TRBV19 and TRBJ2-3; 7 positions match TRBD2. The CDR3 sequence is 15 residues long. CDR1 is LNHDA and CDR2 is SQIVND in the germline V gene (reference sequence). With 7 bases clipped from V and 0 bases from J, the junction kept 7 bases outside the gene matches. The CDR3 is CASNPNSGSTDTQYF. CDR3 nucleotides: TGTGCCAGTAATCCGAATAGCGGGAGCACAGATACGCAGTATTTT.

This clonotype came up a few times. The J gene is TRBJ2-4, the V gene TRBV7-2; a possible D gene is TRBD1 (5 bases). V was trimmed by 2 bases and J by 0 bases, leaving 14 bases between them. The CDR3 consists of 17 residues. Germline-derived CDR1 and CDR2 are SGHTA and FQGNSA. The CDR3 nucleotides read TGTGCCAGCAGCTTATCATCAGGGATGGGAGCCAAAAACATTCAGTACTTC. This translates into CASSLSSGMGAKNIQYF.

In its sample, this clonotype was seen a few times. V gene TRBV7-2 combines with J gene TRBJ1-1; no clear D gene. Germline V gene lookup returns CDR1 SGHTA and CDR2 FQGNSA. Trimming left V 3 bases short and J 11 bases short, with 16 bases between. This CDR3 is 13 amino acids long. The CDR3 here is CASSFLVSGRAFF. The CDR3 DNA sequence: TGTGCCAGCAGCTTTCTGGTTTCCGGGCGGGCTTTCTTT.

This clonotype showed up many times. The rearrangement uses TRBV7-2 and TRBJ1-2; 7 nucleotides align to TRBD1. V dropped 0 bases and J dropped 6; count of bases not matched to a gene: 1. The length of the CDR3 is 13 residues. Per germline, CDR1 SGHTA and CDR2 FQGNSA. CDR3 loop: CASSLAQGNGYTF. The CDR3 DNA is TGTGCCAGCAGCTTAGCACAGGGGAATGGCTACACCTTC.

Only a few counts were recorded for this clonotype. This chain uses TRBV12-3 or TRBV12-4 with TRBJ1-1; D unclear. CDR3 length: 15 residues. The V end lost 2 bases, the J end lost 0 bases, and 10 bases lay between the germline ends. The CDR3 sequence is CASSLMAFMNTEAFF. CDR3 nucleotide sequence: TGTGCCAGCAGTTTAATGGCGTTTATGAACACTGAAGCTTTCTTT.

In this sample, this clonotype turned up many times. The CDR3 here is CASVLQETQYF. In DNA, the CDR3 is TGTGCCAGCGTACTTCAAGAGACCCAGTACTTC. The J gene is TRBJ2-5, the V gene TRBV7-9, with unresolved D. The germline V gene has CDR1 SEHNR and CDR2 FQNEAQ (reference sequence). The CDR3 length is 11 residues. Trimming shortened V by 8 bases and J by 2 bases, and 6 bases separated the two germline ends.

This clonotype was found many times. The chain employs TRBV28 and TRBJ2-5; 7 bases agree with TRBD2. The CDR3 has 14 amino acids. Germline trimming cut 10 bases from V and 4 bases from J; bases unmatched to any gene: 12. Germline loops: CDR1 MDHEN, CDR2 SYDVKM. CDR3: CAIKPWGGGETQYF. In nucleotides, the CDR3 is TGTGCCATCAAACCCTGGGGGGGAGGAGAGACCCAGTACTTC.